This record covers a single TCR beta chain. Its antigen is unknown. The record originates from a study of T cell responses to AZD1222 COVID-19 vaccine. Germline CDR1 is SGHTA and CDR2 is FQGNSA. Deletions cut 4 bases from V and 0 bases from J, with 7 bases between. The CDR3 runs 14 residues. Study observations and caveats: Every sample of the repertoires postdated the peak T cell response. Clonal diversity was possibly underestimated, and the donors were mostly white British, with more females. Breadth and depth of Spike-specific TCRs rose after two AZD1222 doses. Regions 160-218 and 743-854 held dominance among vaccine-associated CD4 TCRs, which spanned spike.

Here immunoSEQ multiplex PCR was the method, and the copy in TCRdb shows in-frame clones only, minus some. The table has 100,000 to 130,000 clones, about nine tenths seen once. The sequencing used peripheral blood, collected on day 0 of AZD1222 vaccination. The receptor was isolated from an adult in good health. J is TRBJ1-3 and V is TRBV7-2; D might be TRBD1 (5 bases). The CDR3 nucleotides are TGTGCCAGCAGCTCAGGGTTCTCTGGAAACACCATATATTTT. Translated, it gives CASSSGFSGNTIYF.